This T cell receptor beta chain was documented in a study of CXCR3-negative and CXCR3-positive naive CD8 T cells. General study results and limits: Memory CD8+ cells had much lower diversity, and both naive subsets had comparably high diversity. Freshly isolated PBMCs were used in most assays, given partial CXCR3 loss after freezing. CXCR3-positive naive cells had more hydrophobic TRB CDR3s than CXCR3-negative naive cells.

The CDR3 is 13 residues long. CDR1 is SGHDN and CDR2 is FVKESK in the germline V gene. The TRB libraries of cDNA were built by UMI-labeled 5' RACE. TCRdb reprocessed the 5' RACE reads and keeps a single row for each CDR3 protein, giving no DNA. Seen in this sample are around 60,000 distinct CDR3 sequences; the ten most common clones hold 0.8%. About this clonotype itself: As yet, its antigen is unknown.

CD45RO-CCR7+CD27+CD95- was the phenotype of naive CD8+ T cells. Sequenced sample: naive CXCR3+ CD8+ T cells from blood. The sample's subset: CD45RO-CCR7+CD27+CD95- naive CD8+ T cells expressing CXCR3 (TNR3+). The V call is TRBV14, the J call TRBJ2-7. This TCR was sampled from a human donor in good health. Some clones in this sample may be carry-over from other donors' samples. The CDR3 sequence: CASSLNLVYEQYF.